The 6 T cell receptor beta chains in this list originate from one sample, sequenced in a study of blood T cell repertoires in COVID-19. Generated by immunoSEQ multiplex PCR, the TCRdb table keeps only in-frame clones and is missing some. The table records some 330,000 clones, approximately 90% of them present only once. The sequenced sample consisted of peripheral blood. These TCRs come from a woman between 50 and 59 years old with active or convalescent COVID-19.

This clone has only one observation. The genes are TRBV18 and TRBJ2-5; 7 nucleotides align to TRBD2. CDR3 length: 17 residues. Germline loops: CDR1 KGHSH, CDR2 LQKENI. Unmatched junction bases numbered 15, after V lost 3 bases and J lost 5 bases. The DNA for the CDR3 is TGTGCCAGCTCACCCCCCACGGGACTATCACGCGGCGAGACCCAGTACTTC. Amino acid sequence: CASSPPTGLSRGETQYF.

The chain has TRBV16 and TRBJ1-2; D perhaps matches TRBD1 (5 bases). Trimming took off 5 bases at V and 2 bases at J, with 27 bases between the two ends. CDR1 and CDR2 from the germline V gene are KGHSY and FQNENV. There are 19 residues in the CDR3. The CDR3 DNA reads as TGTGCCAGCAGCTCCTTACAGGACTTCGCGGGATTTTTAAACTATGGCTACACCTTC. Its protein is CASSSLQDFAGFLNYGYTF.

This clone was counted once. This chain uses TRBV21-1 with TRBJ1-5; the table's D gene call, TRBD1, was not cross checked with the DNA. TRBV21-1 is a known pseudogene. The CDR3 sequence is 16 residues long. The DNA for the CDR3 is TGTGCCAGCAAGGGAGGAGGGGGCAGAGGCAATCAGCCCCAGCATTTT. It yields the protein CASKGGGGRGNQPQHF.

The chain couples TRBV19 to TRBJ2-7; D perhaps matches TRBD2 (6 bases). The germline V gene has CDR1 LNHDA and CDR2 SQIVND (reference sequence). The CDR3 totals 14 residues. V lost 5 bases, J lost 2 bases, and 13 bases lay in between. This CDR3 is CASSAFSGTYEQYF. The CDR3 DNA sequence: TGTGCCAGTAGTGCCTTTAGCGGAACCTACGAGCAGTACTTC.

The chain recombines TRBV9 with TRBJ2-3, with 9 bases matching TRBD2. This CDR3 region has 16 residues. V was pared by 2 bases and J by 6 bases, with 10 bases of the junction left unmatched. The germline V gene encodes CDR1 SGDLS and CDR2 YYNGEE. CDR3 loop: CASSVASGTSSDTQYF. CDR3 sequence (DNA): TGTGCCAGCAGCGTCGCGTCCGGGACTAGCTCGGATACGCAGTATTTT.

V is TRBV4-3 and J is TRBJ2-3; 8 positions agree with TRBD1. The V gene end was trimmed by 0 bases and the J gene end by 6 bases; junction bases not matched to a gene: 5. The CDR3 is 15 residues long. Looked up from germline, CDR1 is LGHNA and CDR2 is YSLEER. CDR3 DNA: TGCGCCAGCAGCCAAGACCGAAGGACAGGGGATACGCAGTATTTT. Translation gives CASSQDRRTGDTQYF.